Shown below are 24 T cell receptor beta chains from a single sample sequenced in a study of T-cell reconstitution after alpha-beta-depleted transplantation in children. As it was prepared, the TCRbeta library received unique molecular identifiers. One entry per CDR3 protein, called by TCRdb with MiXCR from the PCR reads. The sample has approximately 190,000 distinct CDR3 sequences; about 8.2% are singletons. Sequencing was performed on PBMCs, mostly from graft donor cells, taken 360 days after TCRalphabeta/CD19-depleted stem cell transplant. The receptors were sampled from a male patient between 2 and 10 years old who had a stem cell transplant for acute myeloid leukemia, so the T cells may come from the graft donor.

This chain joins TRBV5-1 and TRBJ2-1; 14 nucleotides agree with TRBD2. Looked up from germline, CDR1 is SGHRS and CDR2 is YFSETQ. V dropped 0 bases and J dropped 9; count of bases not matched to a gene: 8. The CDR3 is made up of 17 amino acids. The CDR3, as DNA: TGCGCCAGCAGCTTGGCCGGGACTAGCGGGGGCCCGGGTGAGCAGTTCTTC. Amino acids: CASSLAGTSGGPGEQFF.

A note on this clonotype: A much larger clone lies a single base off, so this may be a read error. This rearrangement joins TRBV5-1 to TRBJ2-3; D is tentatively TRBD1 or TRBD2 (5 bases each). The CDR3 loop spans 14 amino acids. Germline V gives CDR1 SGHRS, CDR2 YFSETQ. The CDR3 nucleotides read TGCGCCGGCAGCTGGGGGATCTACACAGATACGCAGTATTTT. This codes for CAGSWGIYTDTQYF. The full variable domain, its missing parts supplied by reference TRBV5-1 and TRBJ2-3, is KAGVTQTPRYLIKTRGQQVTLSCSPISGHRSVSWYQQTPGQGLQFLFEYFSETQRNKGNFPGRFSGRQFSNSRSEMNVSTLELGDSALYLCAGSWGIYTDTQYFGPGTRLTVL.

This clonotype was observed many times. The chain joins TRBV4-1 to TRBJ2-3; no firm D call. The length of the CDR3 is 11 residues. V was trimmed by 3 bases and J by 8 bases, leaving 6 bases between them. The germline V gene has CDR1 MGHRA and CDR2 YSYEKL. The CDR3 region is CASSHGVTQYF. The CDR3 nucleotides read TGCGCCAGCAGCCATGGGGTTACGCAGTATTTT.

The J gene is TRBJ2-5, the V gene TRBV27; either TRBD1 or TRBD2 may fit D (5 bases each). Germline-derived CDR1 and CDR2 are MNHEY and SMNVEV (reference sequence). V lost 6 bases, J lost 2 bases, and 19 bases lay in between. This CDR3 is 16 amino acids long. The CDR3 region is CASSPWDGVSQETQYF. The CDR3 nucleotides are TGTGCCAGCAGCCCCTGGGACGGAGTGTCGCAAGAGACCCAGTACTTC.

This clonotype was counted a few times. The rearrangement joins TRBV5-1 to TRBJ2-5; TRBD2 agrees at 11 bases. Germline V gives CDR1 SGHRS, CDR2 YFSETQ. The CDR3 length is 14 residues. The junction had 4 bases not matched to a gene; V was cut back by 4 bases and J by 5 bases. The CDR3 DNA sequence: TGCGCCAGCAGCCCGGGACTAGCGGTGGAGACCCAGTACTTC. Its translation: CASSPGLAVETQYF.

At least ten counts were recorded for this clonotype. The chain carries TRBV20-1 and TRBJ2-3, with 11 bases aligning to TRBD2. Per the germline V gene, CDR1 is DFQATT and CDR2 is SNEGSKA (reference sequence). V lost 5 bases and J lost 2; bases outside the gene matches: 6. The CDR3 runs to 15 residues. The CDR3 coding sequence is TGCAGTGCTTCCGGGACTAGCGGAGTCACAGATACGCAGTATTTT. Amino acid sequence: CSASGTSGVTDTQYF.

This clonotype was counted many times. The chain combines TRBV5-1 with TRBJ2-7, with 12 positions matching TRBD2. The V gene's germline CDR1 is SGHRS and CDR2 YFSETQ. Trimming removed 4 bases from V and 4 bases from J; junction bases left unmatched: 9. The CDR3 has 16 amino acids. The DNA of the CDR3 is TGCGCCAGCAGCCCCTTAAATGGACTAGCGGGATACGAGCAGTACTTC. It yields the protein CASSPLNGLAGYEQYF.

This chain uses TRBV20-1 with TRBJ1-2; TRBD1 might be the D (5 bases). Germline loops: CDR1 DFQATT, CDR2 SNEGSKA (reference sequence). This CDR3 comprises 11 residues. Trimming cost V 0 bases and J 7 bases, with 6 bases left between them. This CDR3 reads CSARDQGGYTF. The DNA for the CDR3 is TGCAGTGCTAGAGATCAGGGTGGCTACACCTTC.

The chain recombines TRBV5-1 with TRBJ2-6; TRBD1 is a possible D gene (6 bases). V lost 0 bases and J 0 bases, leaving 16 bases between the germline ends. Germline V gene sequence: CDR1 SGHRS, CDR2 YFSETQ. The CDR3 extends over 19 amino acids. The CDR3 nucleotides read TGCGCCAGCAGCTTGGTGGGCAGGGGTCAGAGCTCTGGGGCCAACGTCCTGACTTTC. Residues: CASSLVGRGQSSGANVLTF.

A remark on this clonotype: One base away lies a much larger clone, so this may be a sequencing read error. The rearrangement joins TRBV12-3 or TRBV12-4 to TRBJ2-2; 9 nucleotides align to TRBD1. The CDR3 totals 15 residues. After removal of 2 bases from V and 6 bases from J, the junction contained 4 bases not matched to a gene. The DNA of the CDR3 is TGTGCCAGCAGTTTACCAGGACAGGGGCCCGGGGAGCTGTTTTTT. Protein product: CASSLPGQGPGELFF.

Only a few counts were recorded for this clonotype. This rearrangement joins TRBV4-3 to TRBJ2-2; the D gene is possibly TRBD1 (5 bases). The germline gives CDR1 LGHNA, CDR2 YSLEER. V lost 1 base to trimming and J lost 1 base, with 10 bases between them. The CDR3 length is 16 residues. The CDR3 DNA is TGCGCCAGCAGCCAAGGACCGACAGAGAACACCGGGGAGCTGTTTTTT. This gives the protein CASSQGPTENTGELFF.

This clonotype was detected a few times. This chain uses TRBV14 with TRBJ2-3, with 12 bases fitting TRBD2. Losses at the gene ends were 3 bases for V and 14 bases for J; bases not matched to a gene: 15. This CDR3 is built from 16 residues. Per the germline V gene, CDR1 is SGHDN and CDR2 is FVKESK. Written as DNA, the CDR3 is TGTGCCAGCAGCCATACCCTAGCGGGAGGGCCCGTCAACCCGTATTTT. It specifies CASSHTLAGGPVNPYF.

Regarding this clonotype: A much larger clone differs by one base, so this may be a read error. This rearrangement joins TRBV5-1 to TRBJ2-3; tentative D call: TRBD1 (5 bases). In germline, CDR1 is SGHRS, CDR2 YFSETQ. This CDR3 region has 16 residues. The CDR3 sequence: CASSHGQGRSADTLYF. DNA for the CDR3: TGCGCCAGCAGCCACGGTCAGGGTCGATCGGCAGATACGCTGTATTTT.

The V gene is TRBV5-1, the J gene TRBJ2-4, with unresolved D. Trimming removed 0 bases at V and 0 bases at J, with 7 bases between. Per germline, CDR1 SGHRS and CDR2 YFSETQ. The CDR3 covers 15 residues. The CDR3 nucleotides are TGCGCCAGCAGCTTGGAGCAAACAGCCAAAAACATTCAGTACTTC. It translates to CASSLEQTAKNIQYF. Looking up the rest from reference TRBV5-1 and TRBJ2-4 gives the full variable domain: KAGVTQTPRYLIKTRGQQVTLSCSPISGHRSVSWYQQTPGQGLQFLFEYFSETQRNKGNFPGRFSGRQFSNSRSEMNVSTLELGDSALYLCASSLEQTAKNIQYFGAGTRLSVL.

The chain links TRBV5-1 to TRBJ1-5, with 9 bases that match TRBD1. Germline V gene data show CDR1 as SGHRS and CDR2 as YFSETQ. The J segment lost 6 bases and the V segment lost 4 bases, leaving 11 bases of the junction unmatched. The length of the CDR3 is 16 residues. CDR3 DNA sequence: TGCGCCAGCAGCCGCACCGGGACAGGGAACGGTCAGCCCCAGCATTTT. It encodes CASSRTGTGNGQPQHF.

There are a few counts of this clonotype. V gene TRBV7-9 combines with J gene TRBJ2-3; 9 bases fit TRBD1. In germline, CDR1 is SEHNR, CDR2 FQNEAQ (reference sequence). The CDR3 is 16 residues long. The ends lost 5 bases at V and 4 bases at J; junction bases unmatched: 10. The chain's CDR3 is CASSGTDRGPPDTQYF. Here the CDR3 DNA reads TGTGCCAGCAGCGGTACGGACAGGGGCCCACCAGATACGCAGTATTTT. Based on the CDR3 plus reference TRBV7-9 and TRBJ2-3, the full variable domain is DTGVSQNPRHKITKRGQNVTFRCDPISEHNRLYWYRQTLGQGPEFLTYFQNEAQLEKSRLLSDRFSAERPKGSFSTLEIQRTEQGDSAMYLCASSGTDRGPPDTQYFGPGTRLTVL.

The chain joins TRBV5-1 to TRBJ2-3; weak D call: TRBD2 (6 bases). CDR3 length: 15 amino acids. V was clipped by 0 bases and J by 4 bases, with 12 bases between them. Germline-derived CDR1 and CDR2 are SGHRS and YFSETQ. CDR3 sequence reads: CASSLEAGMPDTQYF. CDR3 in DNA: TGCGCCAGCAGCTTGGAGGCGGGAATGCCAGATACGCAGTATTTT. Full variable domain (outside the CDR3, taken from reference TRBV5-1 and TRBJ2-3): KAGVTQTPRYLIKTRGQQVTLSCSPISGHRSVSWYQQTPGQGLQFLFEYFSETQRNKGNFPGRFSGRQFSNSRSEMNVSTLELGDSALYLCASSLEAGMPDTQYFGPGTRLTVL.

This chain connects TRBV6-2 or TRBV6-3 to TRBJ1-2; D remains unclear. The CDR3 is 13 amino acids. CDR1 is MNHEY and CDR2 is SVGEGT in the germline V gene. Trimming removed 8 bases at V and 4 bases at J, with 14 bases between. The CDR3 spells CASGSVQFYGYTF. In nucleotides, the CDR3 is TGTGCCAGCGGCTCGGTACAGTTCTATGGCTACACCTTC.

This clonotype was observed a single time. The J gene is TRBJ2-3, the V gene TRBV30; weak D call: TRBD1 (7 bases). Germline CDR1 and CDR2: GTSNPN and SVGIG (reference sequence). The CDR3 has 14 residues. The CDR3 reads CARRGQENTDTQYF. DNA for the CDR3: TGTGCTCGGAGGGGGCAGGAAAACACAGATACGCAGTATTTT.

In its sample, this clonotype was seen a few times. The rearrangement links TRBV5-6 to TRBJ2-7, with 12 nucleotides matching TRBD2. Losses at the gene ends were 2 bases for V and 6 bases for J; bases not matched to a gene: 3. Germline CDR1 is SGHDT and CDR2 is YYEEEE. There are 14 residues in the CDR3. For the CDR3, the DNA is TGTGCCAGCAGCTTTGGACTAGCGGGGCTCGAGCAGTACGTC. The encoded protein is CASSFGLAGLEQYV.

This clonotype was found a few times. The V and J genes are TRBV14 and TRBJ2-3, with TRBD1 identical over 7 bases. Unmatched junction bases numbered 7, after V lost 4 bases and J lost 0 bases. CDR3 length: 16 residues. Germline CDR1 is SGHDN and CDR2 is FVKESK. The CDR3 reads CASSLTGASSTDTQYF. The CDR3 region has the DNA TGTGCCAGCAGCCTTACAGGGGCCTCTAGCACAGATACGCAGTATTTT.

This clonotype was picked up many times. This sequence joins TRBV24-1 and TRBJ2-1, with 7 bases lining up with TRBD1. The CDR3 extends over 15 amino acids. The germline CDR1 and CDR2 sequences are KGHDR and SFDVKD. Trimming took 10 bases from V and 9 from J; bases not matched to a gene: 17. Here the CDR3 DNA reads TGTGCCACAGAGACGGCGACAGGGATAAGTCCTGAGCAGTTCTTC. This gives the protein CATETATGISPEQFF.

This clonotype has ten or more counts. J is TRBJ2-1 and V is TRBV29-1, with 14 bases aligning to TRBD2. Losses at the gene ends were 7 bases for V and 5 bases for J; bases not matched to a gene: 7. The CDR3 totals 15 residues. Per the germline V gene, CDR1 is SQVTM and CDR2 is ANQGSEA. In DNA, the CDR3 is TGCAGCGCAGGACTAGCGGGAGGTAAGGACAATGAGCAGTTCTTC. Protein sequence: CSAGLAGGKDNEQFF.

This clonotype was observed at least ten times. For the CDR3, the DNA is TGTGCCAGCACCCAGGGGGGGGAGGAAGAGACCCAGTACTTC. Translating gives CASTQGGEEETQYF. This chain links TRBV12-3 or TRBV12-4 with TRBJ2-5; either TRBD1 or TRBD2 may fit D (7 bases each). The ends were cut back, 7 bases at V and 3 bases at J, with 15 bases in the middle. The CDR3 loop spans 14 amino acids.